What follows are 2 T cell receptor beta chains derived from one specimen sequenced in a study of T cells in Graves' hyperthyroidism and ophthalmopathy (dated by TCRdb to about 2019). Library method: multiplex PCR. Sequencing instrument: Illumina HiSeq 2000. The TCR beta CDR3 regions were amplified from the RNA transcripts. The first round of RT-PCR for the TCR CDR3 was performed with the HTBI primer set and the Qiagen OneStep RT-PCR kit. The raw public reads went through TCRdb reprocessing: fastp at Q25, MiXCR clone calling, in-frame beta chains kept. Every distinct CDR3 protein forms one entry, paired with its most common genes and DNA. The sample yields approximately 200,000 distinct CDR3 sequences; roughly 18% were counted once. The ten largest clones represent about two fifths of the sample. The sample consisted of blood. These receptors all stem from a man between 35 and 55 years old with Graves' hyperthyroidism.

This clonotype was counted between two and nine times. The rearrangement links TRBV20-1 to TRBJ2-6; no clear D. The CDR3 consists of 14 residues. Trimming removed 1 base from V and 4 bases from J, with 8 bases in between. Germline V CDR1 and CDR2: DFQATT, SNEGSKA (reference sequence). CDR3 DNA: TGCAGTGCTAGAGTTGGATACGGGGCCAACGTCCTGACTTTC. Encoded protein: CSARVGYGANVLTF.

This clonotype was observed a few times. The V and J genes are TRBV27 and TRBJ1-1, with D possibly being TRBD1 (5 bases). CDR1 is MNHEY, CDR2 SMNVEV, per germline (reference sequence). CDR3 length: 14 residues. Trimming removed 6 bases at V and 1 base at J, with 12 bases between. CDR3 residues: CASRKETENTEAFF. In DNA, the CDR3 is TGTGCCAGCAGGAAGGAGACAGAGAACACTGAAGCTTTCTTT.